This T cell receptor (beta chain) was documented in a study of blood T cell repertoires in COVID-19 (dated by TCRdb to 2020 to 2021). Study-wide context: Samples covering the acute and convalescent phases of COVID-19 were provided by collaborators in the United States, Italy and Spain. Where available, HLA class I and class II types were obtained from metadata supplied by the sample provider rather than from assay-based typing. The samples were drawn from two sources: the first 160 participants of the ongoing ImmuneRACE study, and 1,000 to 1,500 subjects contributed by 6 global collaborators. The repertoires were released in a freely available public database meant as a resource for research on the immune response to SARS-CoV-2. The material from the prospective study consisted of cDNA or gDNA derived from T cells, B-cell-depleted T cells, or PBMCs. Sample metadata almost always included a de-identified subject ID, COVID-19 status, age in years and sex. Deeply sampled blood TCRbeta repertoires from subjects exposed to, actively infected with, or recovered from COVID-19 were included in the dataset. The paper's findings and limits, for the study overall: The quantity of clinical and demographic metadata differed by source and by participant and was supplied without curation.

Collaborating institutions collected whole blood in K2EDTA tubes following their own protocols. For TCRbeta analysis, collaborator samples were shipped as frozen whole blood, as isolated PBMCs, or as DNA extracted from either sample type. Trimming removed 0 bases from V and 9 bases from J, leaving 18 bases between the germline ends. There are 16 amino acids in the CDR3, from cysteine to phenylalanine inclusive. The entry retains the CDR3 DNA only, 48 bases that are in frame from base 1. CDR1 and CDR2 are drawn from the germline V gene: SNHLY, FYNNEI. TCRbeta CDR3 regions were amplified from genomic DNA by means of the immunoSEQ Assay, a bias-controlled multiplex PCR. Regarding the original processing steps: The number of nucleated cells in each sample was estimated from the amplification of reference gene primers within the assay. To quantify the absolute abundance of each unique TCRbeta CDR3 rearrangement, sequence reads were collapsed and filtered. For each sample, productive Simpson clonality was calculated as the square root of Simpson's diversity index over productive rearrangements. TCRdb provides this immuneACCESS table in a form limited to in-frame rearrangements. Some clones are lacking; in checked studies, under half of them reflect an unresolved V gene, and why the rest are absent is not known. That table supplies the V and J calls and clone size; D and trimming were determined from the DNA. This sample holds around 86,000 clones; about 90% were observed only once. Of the sample, roughly 6.8% is held by the ten largest clones.

This clone was seen only a few times. What antigen it recognizes has not been identified. Base qualities are missing; no much larger clone stands one base away. The chain is made from TRBV2 and TRBJ2-1; no confident D gene assignment can be made. Sequences were obtained from peripheral blood. This receptor was taken from a human donor with acute or convalescent COVID-19. The donor label of this sample is uncertain. Here the CDR3 is given as CASSEAGWAPPGEQFF. The bases read TGTGCCAGCAGTGAAGCTGGGTGGGCCCCCCCCGGTGAGCAGTTCTTC.